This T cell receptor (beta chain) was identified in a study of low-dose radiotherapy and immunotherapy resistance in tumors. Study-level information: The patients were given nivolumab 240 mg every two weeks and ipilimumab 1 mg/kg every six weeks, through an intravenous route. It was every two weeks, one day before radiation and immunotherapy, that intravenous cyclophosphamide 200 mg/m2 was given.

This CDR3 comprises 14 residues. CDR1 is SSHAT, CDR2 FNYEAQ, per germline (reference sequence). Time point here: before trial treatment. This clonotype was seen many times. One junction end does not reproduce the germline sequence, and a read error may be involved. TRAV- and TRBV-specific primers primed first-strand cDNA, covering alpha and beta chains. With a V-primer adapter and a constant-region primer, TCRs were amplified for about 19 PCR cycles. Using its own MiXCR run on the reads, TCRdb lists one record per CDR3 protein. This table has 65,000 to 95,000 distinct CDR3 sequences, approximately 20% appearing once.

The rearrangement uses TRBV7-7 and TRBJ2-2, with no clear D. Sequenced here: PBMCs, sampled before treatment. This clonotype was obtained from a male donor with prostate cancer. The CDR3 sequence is CASSTAELTGELFF. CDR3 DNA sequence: TGTGCTAGCAGCACGGCGGAGTTAACCGGGGAGCTGTTTTTT.